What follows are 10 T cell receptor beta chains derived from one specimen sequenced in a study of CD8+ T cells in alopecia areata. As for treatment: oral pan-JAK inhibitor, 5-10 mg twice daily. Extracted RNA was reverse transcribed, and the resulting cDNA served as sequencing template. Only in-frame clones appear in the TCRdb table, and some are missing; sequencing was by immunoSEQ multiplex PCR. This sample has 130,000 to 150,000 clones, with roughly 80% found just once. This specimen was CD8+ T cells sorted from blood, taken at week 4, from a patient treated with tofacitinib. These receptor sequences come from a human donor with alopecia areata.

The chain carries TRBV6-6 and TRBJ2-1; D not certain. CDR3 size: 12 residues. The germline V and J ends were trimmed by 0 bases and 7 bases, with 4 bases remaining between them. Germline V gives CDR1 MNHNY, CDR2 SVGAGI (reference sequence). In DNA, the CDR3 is TGTGCCAGCAGTTACTCTGGGAATGAGCAGTTCTTC. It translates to CASSYSGNEQFF.

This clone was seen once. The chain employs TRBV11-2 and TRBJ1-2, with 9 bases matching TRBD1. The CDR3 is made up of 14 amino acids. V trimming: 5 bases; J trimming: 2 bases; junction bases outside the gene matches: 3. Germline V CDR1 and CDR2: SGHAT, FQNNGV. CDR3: CASSPGQGNYGYTF. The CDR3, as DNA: TGTGCCAGCAGCCCCGGACAGGGGAACTATGGCTACACCTTC.

The CDR3 loop reads CASGPWTGRTIEAFF. DNA for the CDR3: TGTGCTAGTGGTCCCTGGACAGGGAGGACCATTGAAGCTTTCTTT. The rearrangement uses TRBV12-5 and TRBJ1-1; 8 bases are shared with TRBD1. Germline trimming cut 5 bases from V and 7 bases from J; bases unmatched to any gene: 12. Germline V CDR1 and CDR2: LGHNT, FRNRAP. This CDR3 has 15 residues. The variable domain in full, completed from reference TRBV12-5 and TRBJ1-1, reads DARVTQTPRHKVTEMGQEVTMRCQPILGHNTVFWYRQTMMQGLELLAYFRNRAPLDDSGMPKDRFSAEMPDATLATLKIQPSEPRDSAVYFCASGPWTGRTIEAFFGQGTRLTVV.

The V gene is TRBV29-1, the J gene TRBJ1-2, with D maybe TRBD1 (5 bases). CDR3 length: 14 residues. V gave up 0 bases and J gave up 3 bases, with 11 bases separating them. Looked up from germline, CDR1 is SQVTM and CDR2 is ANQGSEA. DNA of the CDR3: TGCAGCGTTGAAGATCTTTCAGGGCACTATGGCTACACCTTC. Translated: CSVEDLSGHYGYTF.

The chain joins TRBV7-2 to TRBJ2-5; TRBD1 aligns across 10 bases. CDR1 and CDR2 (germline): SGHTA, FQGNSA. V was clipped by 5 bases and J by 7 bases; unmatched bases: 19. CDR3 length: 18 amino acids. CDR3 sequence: CASSPLGLGTGEVGTQYF. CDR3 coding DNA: TGTGCCAGCAGCCCGTTGGGTCTGGGGACAGGGGAAGTTGGGACCCAGTACTTC.

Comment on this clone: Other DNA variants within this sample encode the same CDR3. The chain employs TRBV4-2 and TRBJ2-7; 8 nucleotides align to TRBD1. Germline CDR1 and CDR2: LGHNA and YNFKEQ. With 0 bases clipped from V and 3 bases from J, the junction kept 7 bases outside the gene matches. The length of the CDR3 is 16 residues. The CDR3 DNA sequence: TGTGCCAGCAGCCAAGATAGGTCCGGACAGGGCTACGAGCAGTACTTC. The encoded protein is CASSQDRSGQGYEQYF.

The CDR3 nucleotides read TGTGCCAGCAGCCCCGGGGTATACGAGCAGTACTTC. This gives the protein CASSPGVYEQYF. This chain uses TRBV14 with TRBJ2-7, with D possibly matching TRBD2 (5 bases). Germline V gene lookup returns CDR1 SGHDN and CDR2 FVKESK. CDR3 length: 12 amino acids. Trimming left V 4 bases short and J 4 bases short, with 8 bases between.

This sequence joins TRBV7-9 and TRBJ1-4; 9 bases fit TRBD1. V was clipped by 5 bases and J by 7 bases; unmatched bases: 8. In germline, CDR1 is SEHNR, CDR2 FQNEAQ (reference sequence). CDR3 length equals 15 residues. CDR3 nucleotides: TGTGCCAGCAGCGTTTCGGGACAGGGAGGTGAAAAACTGTTTTTT. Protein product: CASSVSGQGGEKLFF.

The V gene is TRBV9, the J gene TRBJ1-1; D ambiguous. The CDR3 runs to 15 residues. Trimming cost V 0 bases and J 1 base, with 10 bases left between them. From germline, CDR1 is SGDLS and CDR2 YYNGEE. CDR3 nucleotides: TGTGCCAGCAGCGTAGGGGTGGGCCCGAACACTGAAGCTTTCTTT. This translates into CASSVGVGPNTEAFF.

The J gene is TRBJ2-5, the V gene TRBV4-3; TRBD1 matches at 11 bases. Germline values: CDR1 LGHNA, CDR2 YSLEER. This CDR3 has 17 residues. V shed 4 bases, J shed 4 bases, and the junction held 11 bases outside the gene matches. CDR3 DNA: TGCGCCAGCAGCCCGACCGGGACAGGGGGTCGTTTAGAGACCCAGTACTTC. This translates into CASSPTGTGGRLETQYF.